The 3 T cell receptor beta chains presented below share a single source sample, sequenced in a study of T cells after yellow fever vaccination. One entry per CDR3 protein, called by TCRdb with MiXCR from the 5' RACE reads. The profile shows over 100,000 distinct CDR3 sequences, around 8% of them singletons. The source material was CD8+ T cells sorted from PBMCs, sampled 45 days after the yellow fever booster vaccination. Every receptor here comes from a man aged 25-40 years who received the YFV17D yellow fever vaccine.

The chain combines TRBV7-9 with TRBJ2-7; tentatively, D is TRBD2 (5 bases). This CDR3 spans 15 amino acids. Germline lookup yields CDR1 SEHNR and CDR2 FQNEAQ (reference sequence). Trimming removed 1 base at V and 0 bases at J, with 10 bases between. For the CDR3, the DNA is TGTGCCAGCAGCTTAGAGGAGCGGAGCTCCTACGAGCAGTACTTC. It translates to CASSLEERSSYEQYF.

The chain has TRBV7-2 and TRBJ2-6; unclear D gene. The germline V gene has CDR1 SGHTA and CDR2 FQGNSA. Trimming shortened V by 5 bases and J by 0 bases, and 11 bases separated the two germline ends. The CDR3 totals 16 residues. The CDR3 loop is CASSIWTASGANVLTF. In nucleotides, the CDR3 is TGTGCCAGCAGCATCTGGACCGCCTCTGGGGCCAACGTCCTGACTTTC.

This clonotype was counted only a few times. The V and J genes are TRBV11-2 and TRBJ2-1; 11 bases are shared with TRBD2. Germline V gene sequence: CDR1 SGHAT, CDR2 FQNNGV. The junction had 5 bases not matched to a gene; V was cut back by 5 bases and J by 5 bases. The CDR3 runs 15 residues. CDR3 sequence: CASSMGLAANNEQFF. The CDR3 nucleotides read TGTGCCAGCAGCATGGGACTAGCGGCAAACAATGAGCAGTTCTTC.